The clone carrying this TCR beta chain occurred many times. The data derive from a study of T cells in Graves' hyperthyroidism and ophthalmopathy. RNA transcripts were the template for amplifying TCR beta CDR3 regions. TCR CDR3 underwent first-round RT-PCR with the HTBI primer set. TCRdb ran MiXCR on the multiplex PCR reads and lists one entry per CDR3 protein. The table has roughly 100,000 distinct CDR3 sequences, around 50% seen once. V lost 6 bases and J lost 6, with 12 bases in between. The CDR3 is 14 residues long. The specimen sequenced was blood. The chain has TRBV12-3 or TRBV12-4 and TRBJ1-6; weak D call: TRBD1 (5 bases). The sequence was obtained from a woman between 35 and 50 years old with Graves' hyperthyroidism. The chain's CDR3 is CASSTGQPNSPLHF. The CDR3 region has the DNA TGTGCCAGCAGCACCGGACAACCTAATTCACCCCTCCACTTT.